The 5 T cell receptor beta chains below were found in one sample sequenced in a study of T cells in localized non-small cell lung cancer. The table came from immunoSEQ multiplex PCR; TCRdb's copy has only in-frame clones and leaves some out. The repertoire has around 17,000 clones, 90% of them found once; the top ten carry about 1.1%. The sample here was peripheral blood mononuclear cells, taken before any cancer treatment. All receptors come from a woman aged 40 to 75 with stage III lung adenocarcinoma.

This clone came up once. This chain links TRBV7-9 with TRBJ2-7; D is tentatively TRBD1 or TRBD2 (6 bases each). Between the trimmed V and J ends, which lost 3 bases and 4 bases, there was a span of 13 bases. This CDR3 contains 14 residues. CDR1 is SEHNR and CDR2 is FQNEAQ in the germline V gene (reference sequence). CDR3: CASSFQQGTYEQYF. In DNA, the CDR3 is TGTGCCAGCAGCTTTCAGCAGGGGACTTACGAGCAGTACTTC.

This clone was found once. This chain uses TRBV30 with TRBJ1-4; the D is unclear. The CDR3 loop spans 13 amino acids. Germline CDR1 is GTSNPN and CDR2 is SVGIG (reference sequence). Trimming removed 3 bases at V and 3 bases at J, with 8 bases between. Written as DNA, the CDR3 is TGTGCCTGGAGGAACGGCGCTAATGAAAAACTGTTTTTT. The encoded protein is CAWRNGANEKLFF.

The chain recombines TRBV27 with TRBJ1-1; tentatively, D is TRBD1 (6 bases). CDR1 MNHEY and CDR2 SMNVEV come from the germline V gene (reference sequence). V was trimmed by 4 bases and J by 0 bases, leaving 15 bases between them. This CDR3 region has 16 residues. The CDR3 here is CASSWGGGRMNTEAFF. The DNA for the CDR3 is TGTGCCAGCAGTTGGGGGGGCGGGCGGATGAACACTGAAGCTTTCTTT.

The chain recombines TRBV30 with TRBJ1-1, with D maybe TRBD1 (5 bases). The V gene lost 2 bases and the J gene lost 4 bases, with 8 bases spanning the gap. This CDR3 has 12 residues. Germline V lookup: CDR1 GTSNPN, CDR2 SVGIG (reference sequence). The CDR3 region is CAWSRRGTEAFF. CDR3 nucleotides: TGTGCCTGGAGTCGTAGGGGCACTGAAGCTTTCTTT.

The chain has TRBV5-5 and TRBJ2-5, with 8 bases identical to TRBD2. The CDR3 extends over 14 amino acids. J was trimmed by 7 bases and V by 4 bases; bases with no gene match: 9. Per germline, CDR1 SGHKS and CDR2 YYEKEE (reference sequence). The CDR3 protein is CASSLAGRPRTQYF. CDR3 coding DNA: TGTGCCAGCAGCCTAGCGGGCCGTCCTCGGACCCAGTACTTC.